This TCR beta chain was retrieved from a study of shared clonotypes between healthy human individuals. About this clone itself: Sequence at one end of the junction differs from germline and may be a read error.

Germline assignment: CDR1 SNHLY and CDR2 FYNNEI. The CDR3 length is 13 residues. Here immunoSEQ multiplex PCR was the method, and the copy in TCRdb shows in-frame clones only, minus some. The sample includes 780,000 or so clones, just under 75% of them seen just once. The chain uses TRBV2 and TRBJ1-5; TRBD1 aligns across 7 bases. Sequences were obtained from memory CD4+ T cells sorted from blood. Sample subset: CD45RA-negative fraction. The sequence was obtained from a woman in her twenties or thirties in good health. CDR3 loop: CASRTGNNRPQHF. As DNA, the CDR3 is TGTGCCAGCAGGACAGGGAACAATCGGCCCCAGCATTTT. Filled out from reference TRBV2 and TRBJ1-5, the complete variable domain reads EPEVTQTPSHQVTQMGQEVILRCVPISNHLYFYWYRQILGQKVEFLVSFYNNEISEKSEIFDDQFSVERPDGSNFTLKIRSTKLEDSAMYFCASRTGNNRPQHFGDGTRLSIL.